Listed here is a single T cell receptor beta chain. This clone appeared once. The antigen this receptor binds is unknown. No quality values exist for individual bases; no much larger clone is one base distant. This sample is drawn from a study of shared clonotypes between healthy human individuals (dated by TCRdb to about 2020). Context from the whole study: The cohort comprised a couple of women and three men aged 18 to 49 years. To increase sequencing depth and limit assay-specific biases, different laboratories used diverse techniques to prepare libraries and sequence TCR repertoires. Leukapheresis yielded between about 0.85 and 9 billion PBMCs per donor. Per donor, three plates each were used for CD4 naive and CD4 memory, two for CD8 naive, and one for CD8 memory. The study deeply sequenced blood TCR repertoires of about 5 healthy adults to estimate repertoire size and the extent of clonotype sharing between individuals.

The donors were healthy, HIV-negative adults with no recently reported acute infections or vaccinations. All donors were Caucasian adults living in Nashville, Tennessee, USA. CD4+ T cells were enriched by magnetic negative selection; naive cells were then positively selected on CD45RA, and the negative fraction formed the memory subset. Blood was collected by leukapheresis, and PBMCs were isolated by Ficoll-Histopaque density gradient centrifugation and then cryopreserved in liquid nitrogen vapor phase. Analytical flow cytometry was used to check the purity and quantity of each magnetically sorted T cell population. Genomic DNA was isolated from every sorted fraction and measured by UV absorbance on a Nanodrop 2000c. V is pared back by 11 bases and J by 4 bases, with 14 bases lying between the germline termini. The CDR3 spans 13 residues, from the cysteine through the phenylalanine. Only the CDR3 region is kept as DNA, spanning 39 bases read in frame from base 1. Sequences WNHNN (CDR1) and SYGVQD (CDR2) are obtained from the germline V gene (reference sequence).

Using the deep immunoSEQ assay, multiplex PCR amplified TCR CDR3 regions from genomic DNA. Genomic DNA extracted from each cell subset was distributed evenly over all wells of several immunoSEQ 96-well plates, and each plate served as one replicate. For sorted subsets, each replicate PCR was loaded with 200 ng genomic DNA, equivalent to 32,000 or so T cell genomes. The purified libraries were quantified using a Qubit 3.0 fluorometer, sized with a Bioanalyzer 2100, and then quantified again using the KAPA Library Quantification kit. Every immunoSEQ 96-well plate was sequenced on a separate single-read 150-cycle Illumina NextSeq 550 flow cell. In the original analysis: Because only junctional sequences without quality scores were contained in the immunoSEQ output, filtering matching that applied to full-length reads could not be performed. Sequences were annotated with PyIR, a Python wrapper for IgBLAST v1.9, and V/J genes and CDR3 were assigned using IMGT germline references. Any read was removed if the V/J assignment was weak (E-value above 1e-6), the CDR3 was missing, or the read contained stop codons, out-of-frame junctions, or ambiguous translated residues. V3J clonotypes were defined as sequences sharing the same inferred V gene, J gene, and CDR3 amino acid sequence. To compute the percentage overlap between repertoires, the number of shared unique clonotypes was divided by the size of the smaller repertoire. Repertoire richness was assessed with RTK rarefaction, the Chao1 estimator, and Recon v2.1 estimates of unobserved clonotypes. Generation probabilities for all TCRbeta clonotypes obtained by the gDNA method from several donors were computed using OLGA. TCRdb limited this immuneACCESS table to in-frame rearrangements with V and J called. A share of clones is missing; checked studies link under half to unresolved V genes, and the rest is unexplained. V and J calls and clone size are given by that table; D and trimming were obtained from the DNA. The sample includes fewer than 2.5 million clones, with over 85% observed a single time. Together, the top ten hold approximately 0.35% of the sample.

Paper-wide results and their limitations: Rarefaction of sorted-subset datasets indicated incomplete sequencing despite the large sequencing depth. Pairwise subsampling indicated that sequencing depth was expected to affect the degree of clonotype sharing among donors. Approximately 5% of naive CD4, roughly 3.6% of naive CD8, approximately 2% of memory CD4, and 0.35% to 0.4% of memory CD8 clonotypes were shared across a few donors. Higher generation probabilities were observed for clonotypes shared by all four sorted-subset donors than for non-shared clonotypes. Because the study included a small number of donors, the genetic and exposure-history diversity represented was limited. Naive subsets generally had larger estimated clonotype richness than memory subsets. Sampling was limited to blood, and TCR repertoires in tissue likely differ from TCR repertoires in blood.

The receptor was derived from a man younger than 35 in good health. Some clones in this sample may be carry-over from other donors' samples. Sequencing used naive CD4+ T cells from PBMCs. In light of the paper, this sample's cell subset or site label describes: CD45RA+ positively selected. The chain uses TRBV10-1 and TRBJ1-4; the D gene is perhaps TRBD1, from 6 matching bases. The CDR3 region has the sequence CASYREHNEKLFF. In nucleotides, the sequence is TGCGCCTCGTACAGGGAGCATAATGAAAAACTGTTTTTT.